This T cell receptor (beta chain) was sequenced during a study of graft-versus-host responses after intestinal transplantation. Study-wide background: Anti-thymocyte globulin induction, then tacrolimus and steroids for around 3 years, went to all recipients.

This CDR3 has 12 amino acids. Germline values: CDR1 SQVTM, CDR2 ANQGSEA. V was trimmed by 7 bases and J by 8 bases, leaving 16 bases between them. Turning to this clone: Its specificity is not known.

Libraries were prepared by immunoSEQ multiplex PCR; TCRdb keeps only in-frame clonotypes and omits some of them. The sample yields around 90,000 clones, roughly 93% seen once. The chain couples TRBV29-1 to TRBJ2-3, with unresolved D. The receptor comes from a human donor who was the organ donor for an intestinal transplant. The sequencing used unstimulated CD4+ T cells sorted from spleen or lymph node cells, collected before transplant. CDR3 nucleotides: TGCAGCGCCGGGCTAGGCGAAGCTACGCAGTATTTT. It yields the protein CSAGLGEATQYF.